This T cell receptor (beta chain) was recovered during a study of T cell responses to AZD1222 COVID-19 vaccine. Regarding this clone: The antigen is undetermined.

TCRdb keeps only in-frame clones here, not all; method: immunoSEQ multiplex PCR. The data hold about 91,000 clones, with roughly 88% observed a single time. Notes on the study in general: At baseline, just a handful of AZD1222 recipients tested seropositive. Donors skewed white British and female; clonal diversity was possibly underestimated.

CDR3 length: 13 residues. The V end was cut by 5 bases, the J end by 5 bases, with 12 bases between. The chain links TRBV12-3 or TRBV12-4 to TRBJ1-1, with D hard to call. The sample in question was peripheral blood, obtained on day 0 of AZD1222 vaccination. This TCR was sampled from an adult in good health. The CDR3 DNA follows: TGTGCCAGCAGTAATGCCCTGGGGACTGAAGCTTTCTTT. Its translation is CASSNALGTEAFF.